This is a list of T cell receptor beta chains from one sample in a study of blood T cell repertoires in COVID-19. Profiled with immunoSEQ multiplex PCR; TCRdb holds only in-frame clones, not every one. The sample has over 450,000 clones, 85% to 90% seen once; the top ten hold roughly 7.3%. Source material: peripheral blood. The receptors derive from a woman in her 50s with COVID-19, enrolled during active disease. CDR3s include the opening cysteine and the closing phenylalanine or tryptophan. The D gene is left open where the match is weak. A row's size may be missing; if present it is once, few, many or a size class.

>TRBJ2-1|.|TRBV6-5|.
TGTGCCAGCAGCTTACTAGGGTACAATGAGCAGTTCTTC
CASSLLGYNEQFF
>TRBJ2-1|.|TRBV28|TRBD2
TGTGCCAGCGTAGGGGGAAGCGGGGGTCTGAACAATGAGCAGTTCTTC
CASVGGSGGLNNEQFF
>TRBJ2-3|.|TRBV19|.
TGTGCCAGTAGTATATCTAGCGGCACAGATACGCAGTATTTT
CASSISSGTDTQYF
>TRBJ1-2|.|TRBV18|TRBD1
TGTGCCAGCTCACCACAAAGGGACAGGGGCTACTACACCTTC
CASSPQRDRGYYTF
>TRBJ1-2|.|TRBV27|TRBD1
TGTGCCAGCAGTCCGGTGACAGGGGGATTCTATGGCTACACCTTC
CASSPVTGGFYGYTF
>TRBJ2-7|.|TRBV2|TRBD2
TGTGCCAGCACCGACTGGACTAGCGGGGGGGACCACGAGCAGTACTTC
CASTDWTSGGDHEQYF
>TRBJ2-7|.|TRBV6-5|TRBD1
TGTGCCAGCAGGCCAACAGGGGGCACCTACGAGCAGTACTTC
CASRPTGGTYEQYF
>TRBJ2-7|.|TRBV2|TRBD1
TGTGCCAGCAGCGGACAGGGAGCGTACGAGCAGTACTTC
CASSGQGAYEQYF
>TRBJ1-1|.|TRBV7-9|TRBD1
TGTGCCAGCAGCGCAGACAGGGCCGCAGCTTTCTTT
CASSADRAAAFF
>TRBJ1-6|once|TRBV4-1|.
TGCGCCAGCAGCCGGGGCAATTCACCCCTCCACTTT
CASSRGNSPLHF
>TRBJ1-2|.|TRBV19|TRBD1
TGTGCCAGTAGACCCACCGGGACAGGGGTTTCGGGCTACACCTTC
CASRPTGTGVSGYTF
>TRBJ2-1|.|TRBV24-1|TRBD2
TGTGCCACCAGTGAGGGACTAGCGGGGTACAATGAGCAGTTCTTC
CATSEGLAGYNEQFF
>TRBJ2-7|once|TRBV18|.
TGTGCCAGCTCACCACCTAACAGAATTGGGTCCTACGAGCAGTACTTC
CASSPPNRIGSYEQYF
>TRBJ2-2|.|TRBV5-1|TRBD1
TGCGCCAGCAGCTCCCGCGGGACAGGGGCCGGGGAGCTGTTTTTT
CASSSRGTGAGELFF
>TRBJ1-5|.|TRBV27|.
TGTGCCAGCAGGCGGTCGTCGAGGGAGCCCCAGCATTTT
CASRRSSREPQHF
>TRBJ2-2|.|TRBV4-2|TRBD2
TGTGCCAGCAGCCAAGTTGGGGAGGGAGGACAGCTGTTTTTT
CASSQVGEGGQLFF
>TRBJ1-4|.|TRBV4-1|.
TGCGCCAGCAGCCAAGTTATTCGGGAGAAACTGTTTTTT
CASSQVIREKLFF
>TRBJ1-4|.|TRBV28|TRBD1
TGTGCCAGCAGTTCTCCCGGGACAGGGGGCCAAAAACTGTTTTTT
CASSSPGTGGQKLFF
>TRBJ1-2|.|TRBV6-1|TRBD1
TGTGCCAGCAGTGAAGGTACAGGGGGATTCTATGGCTACACCTTC
CASSEGTGGFYGYTF
>TRBJ2-1|few|TRBV6-1|.
TGTGCCAGCAGTGGCTCCATGGCCGTAGGGGCGAATGAGCAGTTCTTC
CASSGSMAVGANEQFF
>TRBJ2-1|.|TRBV29-1|.
TGCAGCGTTGGGGAGGGGGACGGCGGGTTCTTC
CSVGEGDGGFF
>TRBJ2-7|.|TRBV27|.
TGTGCCAGCATCCGAACCGGCGGATACGAGCAGTACTTC
CASIRTGGYEQYF
>TRBJ2-2|.|TRBV10-3|.
TGTGCCATCAGTGGGGGGCGACAGCGGGGGAACACCGGGGAGCTGTTTTTT
CAISGGRQRGNTGELFF
>TRBJ1-1|.|TRBV11-1|TRBD1
TGTGCCAGCAGCCCGGACAGGGGGGACACTGAAGCTTTCTTT
CASSPDRGDTEAFF